This record looks at one TCR beta chain sequence and its context. Its target is not known. The sample is drawn from a study of identical twins. General study results and limits: High-abundance cord blood beta clonotypes had fewer insertions; memory repertoires showed none. Donors were not followed over many years; analysis was cross-sectional.

Template switching created a universal primer site, and the cDNA included unique molecular identifiers. TCRdb independently ran MiXCR on the 5' RACE reads; one entry per CDR3 protein. There are 1.5 million to 2 million distinct CDR3 sequences in the sample; roughly a third occur only once, and under 0.35% lies in the top ten. Germline values: CDR1 SGHRS, CDR2 YFSETQ. The V gene end was trimmed by 3 bases and the J gene end by 2 bases; junction bases not matched to a gene: 8. The CDR3 is 18 amino acids. The sample was cord blood. The chain uses TRBV5-1 and TRBJ2-3; the match to TRBD2 covers 14 bases. The sequence derives from a newborn girl in good health. The CDR3 bases are TGCGCCAGCAGCTACTACGGGACTAGCGGGGGACACACAGATACGCAGTATTTT. The encoded protein is CASSYYGTSGGHTDTQYF.